A single sample is the source of the 5 T cell receptor beta chains below, sequenced in a study of cytomegalovirus exposure and HLA in healthy donors. Vbeta (60) and Jbeta (13) primers were used in the PCR. The repertoire was sequenced with immunoSEQ multiplex PCR; TCRdb's copy has only in-frame clones and lacks some. The sample has tens of thousands of clones, around 10% seen once; the top ten hold more than 20%. The sample was PBMCs. The receptor set was obtained from a man aged 55-75 years in good health and CMV-seropositive.

A word on this clone: At the DNA level, this CDR3 is encoded by other sequences in the same sample as well. V and J are TRBV5-1 and TRBJ1-1; a possible D gene is TRBD1 (6 bases). Germline lookup yields CDR1 SGHRS and CDR2 YFSETQ. CDR3 length: 14 amino acids. Trimming cost V 4 bases and J 1 base, with 11 bases left between them. CDR3 loop: CASSPLQGNTEAFF. Written as DNA, the CDR3 is TGCGCCAGCAGCCCACTACAGGGGAACACTGAAGCTTTCTTT.

There are a few counts of this clone. This rearrangement joins TRBV5-4 to TRBJ2-7, with 7 bases identical to TRBD1. This CDR3 contains 14 residues. Germline trimming cut 2 bases from V and 4 bases from J; bases unmatched to any gene: 6. Germline CDR1 reads SGHNT; CDR2 reads YYREEE (reference sequence). In DNA form, the CDR3 reads TGTGCCAGCAGCTTCCGGGACAGTGAGTACGAGCAGTACGTC. It is translated as CASSFRDSEYEQYV.

To note about this clone: Here the CDR3 omits its conserved ending phenylalanine or tryptophan, so a read error is the likely source. It is unclear where the CDR3 begins or ends on the DNA, so no DNA is shown, and the CDR3 is as TCRdb lists it. The chain carries TRBV4-1 and TRBJ2-3; TRBD1 is taken as the D call from the table, unchecked against the DNA. Germline values: CDR1 MGHRA, CDR2 YSYEKL. With termini counted, the CDR3 has 14 amino acids. CDR3: CASSHGRGTDTKYL.

This clone has only a few counts. This sequence joins TRBV7-2 and TRBJ2-1; D might be TRBD2 (7 bases). CDR1 is SGHTA and CDR2 is FQGNSA in the germline V gene. The V gene lost 1 base and the J gene lost 5 bases, with 12 bases spanning the gap. CDR3 length equals 15 residues. The CDR3 is CASSLEGDYNNEQFF. CDR3 coding DNA: TGTGCCAGCAGCTTAGAGGGGGACTACAACAATGAGCAGTTCTTC.

The sample holds a few counts of this clone. The chain combines TRBV6-5 with TRBJ1-1, with 7 bases fitting TRBD1. The germline CDR1 and CDR2 sequences are MNHEY and SVGAGI. The CDR3 spans 13 residues. The J segment lost 8 bases and the V segment lost 6 bases, leaving 9 bases of the junction unmatched. Written as DNA, the CDR3 is TGTGCCAGCAGGGAACAGGGGCAGTTGGAAGCTTTCTTT. The encoded protein is CASREQGQLEAFF.